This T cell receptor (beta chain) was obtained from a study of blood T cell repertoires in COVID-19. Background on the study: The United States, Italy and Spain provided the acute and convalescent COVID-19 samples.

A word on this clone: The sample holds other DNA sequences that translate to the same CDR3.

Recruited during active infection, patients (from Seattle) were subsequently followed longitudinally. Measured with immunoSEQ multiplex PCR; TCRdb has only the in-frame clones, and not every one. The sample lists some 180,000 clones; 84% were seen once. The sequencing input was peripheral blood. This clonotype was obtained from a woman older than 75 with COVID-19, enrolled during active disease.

CDR3 amino acids: CSVVPHYLTPEAFF. CDR3 DNA sequence: TGCAGCGTTGTCCCTCACTATCTCACACCTGAAGCTTTCTTT. The V gene is TRBV29-1, the J gene TRBJ1-1, with no clear D. The CDR3 contains 14 residues. The germline gives CDR1 SQVTM, CDR2 ANQGSEA. Trimming removed 4 bases from V and 6 bases from J, with 18 bases in between.